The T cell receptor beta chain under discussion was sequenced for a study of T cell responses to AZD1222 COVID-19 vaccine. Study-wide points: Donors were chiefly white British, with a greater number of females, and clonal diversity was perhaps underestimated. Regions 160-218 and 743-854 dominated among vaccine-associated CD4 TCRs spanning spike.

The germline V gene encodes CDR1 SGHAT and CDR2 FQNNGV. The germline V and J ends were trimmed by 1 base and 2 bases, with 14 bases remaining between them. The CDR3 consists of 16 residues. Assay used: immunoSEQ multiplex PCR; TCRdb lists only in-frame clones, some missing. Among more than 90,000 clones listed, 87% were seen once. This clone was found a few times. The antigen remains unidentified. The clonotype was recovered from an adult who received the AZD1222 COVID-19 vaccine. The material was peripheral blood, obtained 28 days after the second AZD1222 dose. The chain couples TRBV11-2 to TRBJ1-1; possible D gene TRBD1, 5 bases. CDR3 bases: TGTGCCAGCAGCTTAGTGGGGGGAGGACTCAACACTGAAGCTTTCTTT. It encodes CASSLVGGGLNTEAFF.